This TCR beta chain was profiled in a study of Epstein–Barr virus B cells in breast cancer (dated by TCRdb to about 2021). In the study overall: Control T cells were expanded by a rapid expansion method using irradiated PBMC feeders, soluble OKT3 and IL-2 at roughly 190 U/ml, and were collected roughly 10-12 days after stimulation. This single-patient case report examined whether EBV+ B cells infiltrating the tumor shape the T-cell receptor repertoire in triple-negative breast cancer. What the work shows at the level of the full study, not this receptor alone: All data came from a single patient described as a first proof of concept, which limits generalization.

RNA from about 9.8e4 to 1.1e6 cultured T cells was extracted using RNeasy Micro or Mini kits with on-column DNase digestion, and the RNA was checked on an Agilent 2100 Bioanalyzer. The library came from 5' RACE. TCR libraries were built from RNA with the SMARTer Human TCR a/b Profiling Kit, capturing full V(D)J regions of both alpha and beta chains. After amplification, the libraries were purified with AMPure XP beads and validated using the DNA 1000 Kit on an Agilent 2100 Bioanalyzer. The libraries were sequenced on an Illumina MiSeq using the 600-cycle v3 reagent kit, and 2 x 300 bp paired-end reads were generated. Concerning the study's data processing: MiXCR and VDJTools were used to process the reads, with non-productive clonotypes filtered out and clonotypes collapsed by CDR3 amino acid sequence prior to recalculating frequencies. CDR3 sequences were compared with the McPAS-TCR database with a Levenshtein distance of 1 allowed, and UpSet plots were created in R using UpSetR. TCRdb passed the public sequencing reads through fastp at Q25 and MiXCR, retaining productive beta sequences. Rows with one shared CDR3 protein collapse into an entry with the most common genes and DNA. The V and J calls shown here were made by TCRdb, not taken from the authors' results. This sample has about 410 distinct CDR3 sequences in its table, and 15% to 20% of those were observed once. The top ten hold approximately 67% of the sample.

This clonotype qualifies as medium-sized (0.01 to 0.1%). Its antigen specificity is not known. No much larger clone is present one base from it, and per-base qualities are unavailable. Taken from the germline V gene (reference sequence), the CDR1 and CDR2 loops are PRHDT and FYEKMQ. The CDR3 goes from the cysteine to the phenylalanine over 16 residues. The CDR3 DNA has 48 bases and is translated from base 1. The germline ends are 21 bases apart after V is trimmed by 4 bases and J by 6 bases. This chain joins TRBV13 to TRBJ1-2; the D gene is perhaps TRBD1, from 6 matching bases. The receptor was derived from a woman aged 40 to 55 with triple-negative breast cancer. The sequenced material came from tumor-infiltrating lymphocytes expanded in culture. The DNA sequence is as follows: TGTGCCAGCAGCTCCGAGGGGGGAGGGGGAGAGGATGGCTACACCTTC. The translation is CASSSEGGGGEDGYTF.